Following are 27 T cell receptor beta chains from one sample sequenced in a study of response to subunit inactivated influenza vaccine (dated by TCRdb to 2017 to 2018). Preparation of the library involved RT-PCR. Sequencer: Illumina HiSeq 2500. TCRdb's own reprocessing of the public reads used fastp at Q25 and MiXCR and kept productive beta chains. Each CDR3 protein gets just one entry, which takes the most common genes and DNA from the rows behind it. A total of roughly 700,000 distinct CDR3 sequences appear in this sample, 15% to 18% of them only once. The ten largest clonotypes hold 11% of the sample. The sample here was PBMCs from blood, taken roughly 12 days after vaccination. Every receptor here comes from a man aged 50 or older who received an inactivated influenza vaccine. Donor details come from another sample of the same person, matched by shared clones.

This clonotype was seen a few times. The rearrangement uses TRBV7-2 and TRBJ2-1; a weak D match, TRBD2 (6 bases). The CDR3 has 16 residues. Germline V lookup: CDR1 SGHTA, CDR2 FQGNSA. Trimming took 2 bases from V and 1 from J, leaving 12 bases between them. The CDR3 DNA is TGTGCCAGCAGCTTAAACGGGGCGGGGTCCTACAATGAGCAGTTCTTC. Protein sequence: CASSLNGAGSYNEQFF.

The rearrangement joins TRBV6-5 to TRBJ1-6, with D hard to call. Looked up from germline, CDR1 is MNHEY and CDR2 is SVGAGI. The CDR3 length is 17 residues. V lost 3 bases, J lost 5 bases, and 17 bases lay in between. The CDR3 nucleotides are TGTGCCAGCAGTTATCGGCCTCCGGTTATTGATAATTCACCCCTCCACTTT. Its protein product is CASSYRPPVIDNSPLHF.

This clonotype was seen only a few times. The chain couples TRBV20-1 to TRBJ2-5; D uncertain. The germline gives CDR1 DFQATT, CDR2 SNEGSKA (reference sequence). The V and J ends lost 4 bases and 5 bases respectively, with 17 bases between them. This CDR3 has 14 residues. In nucleotides, the CDR3 is TGCAGTGCTAAGGGTCCGGCGGCCTGGGAGACCCAGTACTTC. Encoded protein: CSAKGPAAWETQYF.

This clonotype has a count of ten or more. The genes are TRBV6-5 and TRBJ2-5; TRBD2 might be the D (5 bases). Trimming stripped 2 bases from V and 5 bases from J, with 12 bases between. The CDR3 spans 14 residues. In germline, CDR1 is MNHEY, CDR2 SVGAGI. CDR3 region: CASSYGVSGETQYF. In nucleotides, the CDR3 is TGTGCCAGCAGTTACGGCGTTTCGGGGGAGACCCAGTACTTC.

The chain uses TRBV2 and TRBJ2-5, with D unclear. Trimming pared 0 bases from V and 5 bases from J, leaving 10 bases between. The germline V gene has CDR1 SNHLY and CDR2 FYNNEI. CDR3 length: 14 residues. The CDR3 nucleotides read TGTGCCAGCAGTGAAGCCGGCGTGGGGGAGACCCAGTACTTC. It yields the protein CASSEAGVGETQYF.

The chain employs TRBV11-2 and TRBJ1-2; D is perhaps TRBD1 (5 bases). The germline V and J ends were trimmed by 4 bases and 4 bases, with 16 bases remaining between them. The germline CDR1 and CDR2 sequences are SGHAT and FQNNGV. The CDR3 runs 15 residues. CDR3 sequence (DNA): TGTGCCAGCAGCTCCCTCCGGGGGGTTGGCTATGGCTACACCTTC. Translated: CASSSLRGVGYGYTF.

This clonotype was observed a few times. The chain combines TRBV29-1 with TRBJ1-2; the D gene is possibly TRBD1 (5 bases). There are 12 residues in the CDR3. Germline V gives CDR1 SQVTM, CDR2 ANQGSEA. V was shortened by 3 bases and J by 4 bases, with 9 bases between the two germline ends. CDR3 bases: TGCAGCGTTGATTCGCAGGGCTATGGCTACACCTTC. Translated: CSVDSQGYGYTF.

This chain connects TRBV7-9 to TRBJ1-1; the D is unclear. This CDR3 region has 14 residues. Trimming removed 5 bases at V and 1 base at J, with 11 bases between. Germline CDR1 is SEHNR and CDR2 is FQNEAQ (reference sequence). The chain's CDR3 is CASSTFSGNTEAFF. Here the CDR3 DNA reads TGTGCCAGCAGCACGTTTTCGGGGAACACTGAAGCTTTCTTT.

This clonotype was observed a few times. The V call is TRBV6-2 or TRBV6-3, the J call TRBJ2-4; tentative D call: TRBD2 (6 bases). The CDR3 runs to 16 residues. CDR1 and CDR2 from the germline V gene are MNHEY and SVGEGT. Trimming stripped 4 bases from V and 1 base from J, with 14 bases between. DNA for the CDR3: TGTGCCAGCAGTTCGGGACTCCAGGGTGCCAAAAACATTCAGTACTTC. It specifies CASSSGLQGAKNIQYF.

This clonotype was found many times. The V and J genes are TRBV27 and TRBJ2-1; D is undetermined. CDR3 size: 14 residues. The germline V and J ends were trimmed by 5 bases and 7 bases, with 15 bases remaining between them. CDR1 is MNHEY and CDR2 is SMNVEV in the germline V gene (reference sequence). Here the CDR3 reads CASSRKSGVNEQFF. The CDR3 DNA sequence: TGTGCCAGCAGTAGGAAGTCTGGCGTAAATGAGCAGTTCTTC.

The chain recombines TRBV10-3 with TRBJ1-2; TRBD1 is a possible D gene (6 bases). Germline loops: CDR1 ENHRY, CDR2 SYGVKD. Trimming took off 5 bases at V and 12 bases at J, with 16 bases between the two ends. This CDR3 spans 12 amino acids. CDR3 DNA sequence: TGTGCCATCAGTTTACAGGGAATGGACAACACCTTC. Encoded protein: CAISLQGMDNTF.

The CDR3 nucleotides read TGTGCCAGCTCACCACCCGCCAGACGGACCATATATTTT. Its translation is CASSPPARRTIYF. The chain joins TRBV18 to TRBJ1-3; the D is unclear. The CDR3 length is 13 residues. With 0 bases removed from V and 10 bases from J, the gap between germline ends came to 10 bases. Looked up from germline, CDR1 is KGHSH and CDR2 is LQKENI.

This rearrangement joins TRBV28 to TRBJ1-6; D gene unclear. Germline CDR1 is MDHEN and CDR2 is SYDVKM. The ends were cut back, 7 bases at V and 3 bases at J, with 13 bases in the middle. The CDR3 is 15 amino acids. CDR3 region: CASKLTDGYNSPLHF. Written as DNA, the CDR3 is TGTGCCAGCAAATTGACCGATGGCTATAATTCACCCCTCCACTTT.

The chain is built from TRBV5-1 and TRBJ1-1; the match to TRBD1 covers 9 bases. The V gene end was trimmed by 8 bases and the J gene end by 4 bases; junction bases not matched to a gene: 12. There are 15 residues in the CDR3. The germline V gene has CDR1 SGHRS and CDR2 YFSETQ. The CDR3 region has the DNA TGCGCCAGTACCTCCGGGACAGGGCTAACCACTGAAGCTTTCTTT. Protein: CASTSGTGLTTEAFF.

This clonotype was counted ten times or more. V gene TRBV3-1 combines with J gene TRBJ2-1, with unresolved D. In germline, CDR1 is LGHDT, CDR2 YNNKEL (reference sequence). This CDR3 region has 12 residues. Trimming removed 1 base from V and 2 bases from J, with 0 bases in between. CDR3 nucleotides: TGTGCCAGCAGCCAAGCCTACAATGAGCAGTTCTTC. As protein: CASSQAYNEQFF.

This clonotype was detected a few times. This chain connects TRBV6-5 to TRBJ2-7, with D maybe TRBD2 (5 bases). Trimming stripped 5 bases from V and 6 bases from J, with 11 bases between. This CDR3 comprises 12 residues. Germline CDR1 and CDR2: MNHEY and SVGAGI. CDR3 sequence: CASSSGEFEQYF. CDR3 nucleotide sequence: TGTGCCAGCAGTAGTGGGGAGTTCGAGCAGTACTTC.

This clonotype was recorded at least ten times. This rearrangement joins TRBV12-3 or TRBV12-4 to TRBJ2-3; no firm D call. The CDR3 is made up of 15 amino acids. V was shortened by 2 bases and J by 3 bases, with 12 bases between the two germline ends. CDR3 DNA: TGTGCCAGCAGTTTACAAGGGATTAGGACAGATACGCAGTATTTT. This translates into CASSLQGIRTDTQYF.

There are a few counts of this clonotype. The chain employs TRBV21-1 and TRBJ2-5; the listed D gene, TRBD2, was not tested against the DNA. TRBV21-1 is listed as a pseudogene. The CDR3 is 19 residues long. For the CDR3, the DNA is TGTGCCAGCAGCAAAGCTCCCACTGCAGGACTCCTTAAGCAAGAGACCCAGTACTTC. Amino acids: CASSKAPTAGLLKQETQYF.

This clonotype showed up just a few times. The chain joins TRBV12-3 or TRBV12-4 to TRBJ1-2; D might be TRBD1 (5 bases). V lost 4 bases and J 7 bases, leaving 13 bases between the germline ends. The CDR3 is 13 residues long. CDR3 in amino acids: CASSSRQLSGYTF. The CDR3 bases are TGTGCCAGCAGTTCAAGACAGCTAAGTGGCTACACCTTC.

This chain uses TRBV29-1 with TRBJ2-1; 9 bases align to TRBD1. Germline CDR1 is SQVTM and CDR2 is ANQGSEA. The CDR3 extends over 15 amino acids. V shed 6 bases and J 7 bases; nucleotides not matched to a gene: 13. In DNA form, the CDR3 reads TGCAGCGTCGTTGGCCGGGACAGGGTTAGGAATGAGCAGTTCTTC. Its translation: CSVVGRDRVRNEQFF.

This clonotype was detected a few times. This CDR3 is CASSQAREYYNEQFF. Written as DNA, the CDR3 is TGCGCCAGCAGCCAAGCCCGGGAGTACTACAATGAGCAGTTCTTC. The chain couples TRBV4-1 to TRBJ2-1; a weak D match, TRBD2 (6 bases). In germline, CDR1 is MGHRA, CDR2 YSYEKL. Trimming took off 1 base at V and 3 bases at J, with 10 bases between the two ends. This CDR3 is 15 amino acids long.

This clonotype has only a few counts. The chain employs TRBV12-3 or TRBV12-4 and TRBJ2-3; D is uncertain. The CDR3 contains 15 residues. Trimming cost V 7 bases and J 2 bases, with 16 bases left between them. CDR3 region: CASTGALDATDTQYF. The CDR3 DNA sequence: TGTGCCAGCACTGGCGCCCTGGACGCCACAGATACGCAGTATTTT.

In this sample, this clonotype turned up many times. The chain carries TRBV7-2 and TRBJ2-3; D may match TRBD1 or TRBD2 (5 bases each). V lost 5 bases and J 7 bases, leaving 16 bases between the germline ends. Germline CDR1 is SGHTA and CDR2 is FQGNSA. The CDR3 has 14 amino acids. CDR3 region: CASSKTDGTHTQYF. The CDR3 nucleotides are TGTGCCAGCAGCAAAACCGACGGGACGCATACGCAGTATTTT.

Concerning this clonotype itself: A much larger clone is a single base away; this may be a read error. This sequence joins TRBV10-3 and TRBJ2-3; 12 bases align to TRBD1. The CDR3 loop spans 15 amino acids. Germline CDR1 ENHRY, CDR2 SYGVKD. The CDR3 region has the DNA TGTGCCATCAGTGCACCGGGACAGGGGGCAGATACGCACTATTTT. This codes for CAISAPGQGADTHYF.

This clonotype came up a few times. CDR3 sequence reads: CSVRLAGVSYNEQFF. CDR3 sequence (DNA): TGCAGCGTTAGACTAGCGGGAGTTTCCTACAATGAGCAGTTCTTC. V usage is TRBV29-1 and J usage is TRBJ2-1, with 12 bases lining up with TRBD2. Trimming at V came to 5 bases and at J to 1 base, leaving 3 bases not matched to a gene. The CDR3 covers 15 residues. Germline CDR1 reads SQVTM; CDR2 reads ANQGSEA.

This clonotype has only a few counts. The chain uses TRBV4-3 and TRBJ2-5, with a tentative D call TRBD1 (5 bases). The CDR3 extends over 14 amino acids. Germline CDR1 is LGHNA and CDR2 is YSLEER. V lost 4 bases, J lost 5 bases, and 14 bases lay in between. The CDR3 loop reads CASSPTRTSETQYF. The DNA for the CDR3 is TGCGCCAGCAGCCCGACAAGGACAAGTGAGACCCAGTACTTC.

J is TRBJ2-1 and V is TRBV28; D is perhaps TRBD2 (7 bases). The V gene's germline CDR1 is MDHEN and CDR2 SYDVKM. The CDR3 loop spans 19 amino acids. Trimming left V 4 bases short and J 4 bases short, with 26 bases between. CDR3 protein: CASSYVSLDRGGKYNEQFF. CDR3 bases: TGTGCCAGCAGTTATGTTTCTCTCGATAGGGGGGGCAAGTACAATGAGCAGTTCTTC.